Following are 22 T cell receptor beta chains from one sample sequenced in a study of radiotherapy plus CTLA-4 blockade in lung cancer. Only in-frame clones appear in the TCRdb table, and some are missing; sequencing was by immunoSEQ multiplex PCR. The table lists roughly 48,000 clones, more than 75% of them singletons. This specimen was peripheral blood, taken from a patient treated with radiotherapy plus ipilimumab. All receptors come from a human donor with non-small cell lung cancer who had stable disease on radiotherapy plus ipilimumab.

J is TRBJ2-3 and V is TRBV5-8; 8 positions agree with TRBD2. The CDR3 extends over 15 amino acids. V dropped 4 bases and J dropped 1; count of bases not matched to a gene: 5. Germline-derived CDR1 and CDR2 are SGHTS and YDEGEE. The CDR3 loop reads CASSPEGLGTDTQYF. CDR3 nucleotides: TGTGCCAGCAGCCCGGAGGGACTAGGCACAGATACGCAGTATTTT.

In nucleotides, the CDR3 is TGTGCCAGCAGCGAACCCGGAGATGATAGCACAGATACGCAGTATTTT. Translation: CASSEPGDDSTDTQYF. The chain uses TRBV9 and TRBJ2-3; D uncertain. CDR3 length: 16 residues. Germline-derived CDR1 and CDR2 are SGDLS and YYNGEE. Trimming removed 3 bases at V and 0 bases at J, with 14 bases between.

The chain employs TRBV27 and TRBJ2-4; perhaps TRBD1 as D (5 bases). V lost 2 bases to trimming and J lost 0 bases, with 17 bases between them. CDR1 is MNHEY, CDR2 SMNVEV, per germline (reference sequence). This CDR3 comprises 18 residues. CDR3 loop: CASSLKGAGVVAKNIQYF. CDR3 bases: TGTGCCAGCAGTTTAAAAGGGGCAGGAGTCGTAGCCAAAAACATTCAGTACTTC.

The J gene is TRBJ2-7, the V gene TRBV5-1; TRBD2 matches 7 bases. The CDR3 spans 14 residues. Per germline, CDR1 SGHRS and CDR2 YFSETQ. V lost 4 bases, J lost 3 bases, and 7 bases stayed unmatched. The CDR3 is CASSPELAVYEQYF. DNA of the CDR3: TGCGCCAGCAGCCCGGAGCTAGCGGTCTACGAGCAGTACTTC.

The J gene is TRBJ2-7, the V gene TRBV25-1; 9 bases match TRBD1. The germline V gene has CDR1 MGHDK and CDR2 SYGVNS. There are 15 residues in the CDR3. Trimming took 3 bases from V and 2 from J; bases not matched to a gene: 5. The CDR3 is CASSDSGTGPYEQYF. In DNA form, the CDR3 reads TGTGCCAGCAGTGACTCCGGGACAGGGCCCTACGAGCAGTACTTC.

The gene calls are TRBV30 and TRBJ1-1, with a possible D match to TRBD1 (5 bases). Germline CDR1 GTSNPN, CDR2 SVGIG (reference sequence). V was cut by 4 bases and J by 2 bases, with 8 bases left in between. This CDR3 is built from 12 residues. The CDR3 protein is CAWNGANTEAFF. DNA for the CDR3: TGTGCCTGGAATGGGGCTAACACTGAAGCTTTCTTT.

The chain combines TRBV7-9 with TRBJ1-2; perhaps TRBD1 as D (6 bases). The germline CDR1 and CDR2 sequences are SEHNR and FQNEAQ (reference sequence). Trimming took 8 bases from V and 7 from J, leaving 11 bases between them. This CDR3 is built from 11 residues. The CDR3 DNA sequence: TGTGCCAGCCCACAGGGATCTGGCTACACCTTC. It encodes CASPQGSGYTF.

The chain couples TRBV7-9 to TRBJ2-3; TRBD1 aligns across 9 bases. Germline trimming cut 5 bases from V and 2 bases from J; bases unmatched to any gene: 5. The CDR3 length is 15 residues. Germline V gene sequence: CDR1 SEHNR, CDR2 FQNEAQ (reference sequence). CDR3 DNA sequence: TGTGCCAGCAGCCTGGGACAGGGAGACACAGATACGCAGTATTTT. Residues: CASSLGQGDTDTQYF.

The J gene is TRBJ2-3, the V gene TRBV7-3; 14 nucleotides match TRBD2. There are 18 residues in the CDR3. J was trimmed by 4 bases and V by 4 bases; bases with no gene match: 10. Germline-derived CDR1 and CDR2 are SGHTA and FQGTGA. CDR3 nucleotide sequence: TGTGCCAGCAGCTCCGGGACTAGCGGGAGTGCAGTAGCAGATACGCAGTATTTT. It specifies CASSSGTSGSAVADTQYF.

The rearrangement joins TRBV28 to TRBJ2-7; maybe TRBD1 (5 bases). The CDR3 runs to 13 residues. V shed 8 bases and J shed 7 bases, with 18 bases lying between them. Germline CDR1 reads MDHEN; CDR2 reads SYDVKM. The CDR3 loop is CASSPTVPGEQYF. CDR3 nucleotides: TGTGCCAGCTCCCCGACAGTACCAGGAGAGCAGTACTTC.

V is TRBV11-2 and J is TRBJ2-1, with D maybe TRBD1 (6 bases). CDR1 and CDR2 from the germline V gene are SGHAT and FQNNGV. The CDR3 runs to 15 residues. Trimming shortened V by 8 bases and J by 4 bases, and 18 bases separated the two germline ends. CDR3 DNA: TGTGCCAGCGCACTGCAGGGGTGGGTTTACAATGAGCAGTTCTTC. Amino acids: CASALQGWVYNEQFF.

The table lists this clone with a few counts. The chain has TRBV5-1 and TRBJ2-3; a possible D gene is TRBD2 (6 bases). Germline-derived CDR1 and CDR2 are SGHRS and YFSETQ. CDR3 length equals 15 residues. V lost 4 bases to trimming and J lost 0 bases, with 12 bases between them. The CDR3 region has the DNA TGCGCCAGCAGCAAGGAGGGTAGGAGCACAGATACGCAGTATTTT. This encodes CASSKEGRSTDTQYF. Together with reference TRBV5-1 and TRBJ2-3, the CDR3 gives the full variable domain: KAGVTQTPRYLIKTRGQQVTLSCSPISGHRSVSWYQQTPGQGLQFLFEYFSETQRNKGNFPGRFSGRQFSNSRSEMNVSTLELGDSALYLCASSKEGRSTDTQYFGPGTRLTVL.

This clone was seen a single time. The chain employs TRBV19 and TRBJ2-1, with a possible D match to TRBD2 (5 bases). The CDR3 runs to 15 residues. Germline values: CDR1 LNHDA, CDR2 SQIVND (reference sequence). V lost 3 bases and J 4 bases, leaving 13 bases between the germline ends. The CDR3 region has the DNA TGTGCCAGTAGTATGGTGAGGGCCGTATACAATGAGCAGTTCTTC. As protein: CASSMVRAVYNEQFF.

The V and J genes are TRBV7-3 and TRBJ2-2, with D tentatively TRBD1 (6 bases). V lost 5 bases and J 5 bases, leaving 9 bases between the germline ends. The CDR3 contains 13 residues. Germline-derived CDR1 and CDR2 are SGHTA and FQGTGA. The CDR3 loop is CASSLTGTGELFF. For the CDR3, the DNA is TGTGCCAGCAGCCTGACAGGAACCGGGGAGCTGTTTTTT.

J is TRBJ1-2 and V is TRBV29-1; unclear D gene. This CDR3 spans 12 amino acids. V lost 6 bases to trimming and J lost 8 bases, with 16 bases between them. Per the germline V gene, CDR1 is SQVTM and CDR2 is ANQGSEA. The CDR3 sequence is CSVADYRRGYTF. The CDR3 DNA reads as TGCAGCGTAGCCGATTACCGGCGGGGCTACACCTTC.

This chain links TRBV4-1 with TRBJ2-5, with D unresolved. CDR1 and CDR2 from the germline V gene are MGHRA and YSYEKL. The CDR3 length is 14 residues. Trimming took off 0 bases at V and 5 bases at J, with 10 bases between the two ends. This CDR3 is CASSQDTGLETQYF. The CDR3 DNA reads TGCGCCAGCAGCCAAGATACTGGGCTCGAGACCCAGTACTTC.

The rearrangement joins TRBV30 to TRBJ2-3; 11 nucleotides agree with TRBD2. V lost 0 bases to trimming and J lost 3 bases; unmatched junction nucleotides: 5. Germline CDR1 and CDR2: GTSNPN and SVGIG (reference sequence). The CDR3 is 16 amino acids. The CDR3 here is CAWSVTLAGGTDTQYF. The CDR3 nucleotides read TGTGCCTGGAGTGTGACGCTAGCGGGAGGTACAGATACGCAGTATTTT.

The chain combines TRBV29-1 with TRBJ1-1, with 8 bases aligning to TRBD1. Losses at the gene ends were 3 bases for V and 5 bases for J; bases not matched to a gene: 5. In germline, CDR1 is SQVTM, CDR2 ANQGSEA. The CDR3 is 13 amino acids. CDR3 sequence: CSVDGQGGTEAFF. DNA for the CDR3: TGCAGCGTTGACGGACAGGGCGGGACTGAAGCTTTCTTT.

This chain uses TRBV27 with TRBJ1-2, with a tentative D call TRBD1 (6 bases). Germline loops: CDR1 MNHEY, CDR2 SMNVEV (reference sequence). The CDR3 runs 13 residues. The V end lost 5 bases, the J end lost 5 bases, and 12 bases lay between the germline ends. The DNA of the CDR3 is TGTGCCAGCAGTCTACAGGGTTTATATGGCTACACCTTC. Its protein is CASSLQGLYGYTF.

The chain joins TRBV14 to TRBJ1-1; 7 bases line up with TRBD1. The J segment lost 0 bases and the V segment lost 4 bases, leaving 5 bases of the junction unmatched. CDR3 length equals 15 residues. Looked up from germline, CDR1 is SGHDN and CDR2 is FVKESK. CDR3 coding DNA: TGTGCCAGCAGCCTATCGGGACAGCTGAACACTGAAGCTTTCTTT. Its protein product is CASSLSGQLNTEAFF.

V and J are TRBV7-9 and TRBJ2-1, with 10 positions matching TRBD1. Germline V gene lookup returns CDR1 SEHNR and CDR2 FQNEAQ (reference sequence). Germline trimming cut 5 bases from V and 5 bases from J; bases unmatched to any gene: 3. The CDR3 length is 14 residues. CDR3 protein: CASSAGTGDNEQFF. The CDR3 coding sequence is TGTGCCAGCAGCGCCGGGACAGGGGACAATGAGCAGTTCTTC. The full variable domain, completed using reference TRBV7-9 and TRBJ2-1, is DTGVSQNPRHKITKRGQNVTFRCDPISEHNRLYWYRQTLGQGPEFLTYFQNEAQLEKSRLLSDRFSAERPKGSFSTLEIQRTEQGDSAMYLCASSAGTGDNEQFFGPGTRLTVL.

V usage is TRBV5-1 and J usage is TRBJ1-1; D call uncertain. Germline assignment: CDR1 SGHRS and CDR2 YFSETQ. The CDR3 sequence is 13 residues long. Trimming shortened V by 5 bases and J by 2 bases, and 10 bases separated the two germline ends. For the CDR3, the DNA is TGCGCCAGCAGTTCGAACAGTAACACTGAAGCTTTCTTT. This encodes CASSSNSNTEAFF. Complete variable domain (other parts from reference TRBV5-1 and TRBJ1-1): KAGVTQTPRYLIKTRGQQVTLSCSPISGHRSVSWYQQTPGQGLQFLFEYFSETQRNKGNFPGRFSGRQFSNSRSEMNVSTLELGDSALYLCASSSNSNTEAFFGQGTRLTVV.